Below are 10 T cell receptor beta chains sequenced from a single sample in a study of shared clonotypes between healthy human individuals. Measured with immunoSEQ multiplex PCR; TCRdb has only the in-frame clones, and not every one. Altogether around 1.6 million clones are present, approximately 98% being singletons, with the ten largest covering about 0.45%. Sample: naive CD4+ T cells sorted from blood. Subset in this sample: CD45RA+ positively selected. All receptors derive from a man aged 25-45 years in good health.

The chain links TRBV29-1 to TRBJ2-5; weak D call: TRBD2 (5 bases). Trimming pared 5 bases from V and 1 base from J, leaving 17 bases between. CDR3 size: 15 residues. Germline V CDR1 and CDR2: SQVTM, ANQGSEA. CDR3 protein: CSVPTTGSGQETQYF. For the CDR3, the DNA is TGCAGCGTTCCAACTACGGGAAGTGGCCAAGAGACCCAGTACTTC.

V gene TRBV29-1 combines with J gene TRBJ1-2, with D unclear. This CDR3 comprises 13 residues. Germline CDR1 SQVTM, CDR2 ANQGSEA. V lost 4 bases to trimming and J lost 6 bases, with 15 bases between them. For the CDR3, the DNA is TGCAGCGTTGGAGGGCCCCAATCGAATGGCTACACCTTC. Translated: CSVGGPQSNGYTF.

The genes are TRBV28 and TRBJ2-4; 7 nucleotides agree with TRBD1. The CDR3 is made up of 16 amino acids. V lost 2 bases and J lost 0; bases outside the gene matches: 4. CDR1 and CDR2 from the germline V gene are MDHEN and SYDVKM. CDR3 DNA sequence: TGTGCCAGCAGTTTACCGGGACAGTTAGCCAAAAACATTCAGTACTTC. Its translation is CASSLPGQLAKNIQYF. Full variable domain (rest looked up from reference TRBV28 and TRBJ2-4): DVKVTQSSRYLVKRTGEKVFLECVQDMDHENMFWYRQDPGLGLRLIYFSYDVKMKEKGDIPEGYSVSREKKERFSLILESASTNQTSMYLCASSLPGQLAKNIQYFGAGTRLSVL.

The rearrangement uses TRBV28 and TRBJ2-7, with a weak D call TRBD2 (5 bases). V lost 5 bases to trimming and J lost 0 bases, with 14 bases between them. The CDR3 length is 15 residues. CDR1 and CDR2 from the germline V gene are MDHEN and SYDVKM. The CDR3 bases are TGTGCCAGCAGTCCTCTGGGAGAGAGCTCCTACGAGCAGTACTTC. Translating it yields CASSPLGESSYEQYF. Full variable domain (outside the CDR3, taken from reference TRBV28 and TRBJ2-7): DVKVTQSSRYLVKRTGEKVFLECVQDMDHENMFWYRQDPGLGLRLIYFSYDVKMKEKGDIPEGYSVSREKKERFSLILESASTNQTSMYLCASSPLGESSYEQYFGPGTRLTVT.

Notes on this clone: The junction departs from germline at one end; a sequencing error may be responsible. V is TRBV11-2 and J is TRBJ2-7, with D uncertain. The germline CDR1 and CDR2 sequences are SGHAT and FQNNGV. The CDR3 sequence is 11 residues long. The CDR3 nucleotides are TGTGCCAGCAGCTTCCACAAAGAAGGCCGCTTC. It yields the protein CASSFHKEGRF.

The chain combines TRBV5-4 with TRBJ2-1; 10 bases are shared with TRBD1. The CDR3 totals 13 residues. Germline CDR1 reads SGHNT; CDR2 reads YYREEE (reference sequence). The V and J ends lost 2 bases and 8 bases, in that order; junction bases with no gene match: 1. The CDR3 DNA follows: TGTGCCAGCAGCTTAGGACAGGGGGATGAGCAGTTCTTC. Its translation is CASSLGQGDEQFF.

The count of this clone is one. The CDR3 loop is CASSPSIHTRETQYF. In DNA form, the CDR3 reads TGTGCCAGCTCACCTAGTATACACACCCGAGAGACCCAGTACTTC. The chain links TRBV18 to TRBJ2-5; D remains ambiguous. Germline-derived CDR1 and CDR2 are KGHSH and LQKENI. V was pared by 3 bases and J by 4 bases, with 15 bases between. The CDR3 has 15 residues. Full variable domain (missing parts from reference TRBV18 and TRBJ2-5): NAGVMQNPRHLVRRRGQEARLRCSPMKGHSHVYWYRQLPEEGLKFMVYLQKENIIDESGMPKERFSAEFPKEGPSILRIQQVVRGDSAAYFCASSPSIHTRETQYFGPGTRLLVL.

The CDR3 bases are TGTGCCATCAGTGAGTACCCGGGACTAGCGACCCAAGAGACCCAGTACTTC. This encodes CAISEYPGLATQETQYF. J is TRBJ2-5 and V is TRBV10-3; TRBD2 aligns across 10 bases. V shed 1 base and J 1 base; nucleotides not matched to a gene: 6. The CDR3 loop spans 17 amino acids. CDR1 ENHRY and CDR2 SYGVKD come from the germline V gene.

The rearrangement uses TRBV2 and TRBJ1-5; D gene uncertain. V lost 5 bases, J lost 4 bases, and 30 bases lay in between. Germline V gives CDR1 SNHLY, CDR2 FYNNEI. CDR3 length: 20 amino acids. CDR3 region: CASSLGMGEIYPNNNQPQHF. As DNA, the CDR3 is TGTGCCAGCAGTCTCGGCATGGGCGAAATATACCCCAACAATAATCAGCCCCAGCATTTT. Full variable domain (remainder filled in from reference TRBV2 and TRBJ1-5): EPEVTQTPSHQVTQMGQEVILRCVPISNHLYFYWYRQILGQKVEFLVSFYNNEISEKSEIFDDQFSVERPDGSNFTLKIRSTKLEDSAMYFCASSLGMGEIYPNNNQPQHFGDGTRLSIL.

The chain joins TRBV7-2 to TRBJ2-2, with TRBD1 matching over 10 bases. Germline lookup yields CDR1 SGHTA and CDR2 FQGNSA. V gave up 0 bases and J gave up 6 bases; unmatched junction bases: 4. The length of the CDR3 is 16 residues. Here the CDR3 reads CASSLAGTGAPGELFF. DNA for the CDR3: TGTGCCAGCAGCTTAGCCGGGACAGGGGCACCCGGGGAGCTGTTTTTT.